This TCR beta chain emerged from a study of shared clonotypes between healthy human individuals. V gave up 9 bases and J gave up 4 bases; unmatched junction bases: 6. Germline CDR1 and CDR2: MNHNY and SVGAGI (reference sequence). CDR3 length: 14 amino acids. Clones were sequenced by immunoSEQ multiplex PCR, and TCRdb holds only the in-frame ones, with some missing. Here the sample spans some 2 million clones, roughly 95% being singletons. Input material: naive CD4+ T cells sorted from blood. The subset denotes: CD45RA+ positively selected. This receptor was taken from a man aged 18 to 30 in good health. The V call is TRBV6-6, the J call TRBJ1-5; 10 bases match TRBD1. The CDR3 DNA sequence: TGTGCCAGTCAAGGACAGGGGGAAAATCAGCCCCAGCATTTT. It yields the protein CASQGQGENQPQHF.